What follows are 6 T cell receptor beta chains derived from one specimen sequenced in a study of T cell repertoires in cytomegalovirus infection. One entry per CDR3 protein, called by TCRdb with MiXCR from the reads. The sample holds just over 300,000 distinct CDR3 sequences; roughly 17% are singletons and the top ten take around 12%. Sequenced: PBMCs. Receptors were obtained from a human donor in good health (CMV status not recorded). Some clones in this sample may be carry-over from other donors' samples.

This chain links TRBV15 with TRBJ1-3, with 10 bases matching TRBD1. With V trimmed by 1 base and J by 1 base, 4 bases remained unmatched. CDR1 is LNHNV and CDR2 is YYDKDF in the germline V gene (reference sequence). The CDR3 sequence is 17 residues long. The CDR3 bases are TGTGCCACCAGCAGAGCCGGGACAGGGGTATCTGGAAACACCATATATTTT. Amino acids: CATSRAGTGVSGNTIYF.

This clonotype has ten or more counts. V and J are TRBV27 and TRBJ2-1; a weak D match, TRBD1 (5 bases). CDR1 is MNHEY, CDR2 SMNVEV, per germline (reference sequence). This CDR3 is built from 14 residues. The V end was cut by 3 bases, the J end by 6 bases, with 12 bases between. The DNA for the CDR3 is TGTGCCAGCAGTTTTCTAGGGGCCGGCAATGAGCAGTTCTTC. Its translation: CASSFLGAGNEQFF.

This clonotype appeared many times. CDR3 bases: TGTGCCAGCACCCAGGGACTTCTCTCTGGGGCCAACGTCCTGACTTTC. Translating it yields CASTQGLLSGANVLTF. The rearrangement joins TRBV7-6 to TRBJ2-6; perhaps TRBD2 as D (6 bases). The germline CDR1 and CDR2 sequences are SGHVS and FNYEAQ. This CDR3 is 16 amino acids long. With 7 bases removed from V and 0 bases from J, the gap between germline ends came to 13 bases.

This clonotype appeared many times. The CDR3 bases are TGTGCCAGCAGGCCGGGACTAGCAAGCACAGATACGCAGTATTTT. It is translated as CASRPGLASTDTQYF. This chain uses TRBV7-2 with TRBJ2-3; 9 nucleotides match TRBD2. The J segment lost 0 bases and the V segment lost 6 bases, leaving 4 bases of the junction unmatched. The CDR3 is 15 residues long. In germline, CDR1 is SGHTA, CDR2 FQGNSA.

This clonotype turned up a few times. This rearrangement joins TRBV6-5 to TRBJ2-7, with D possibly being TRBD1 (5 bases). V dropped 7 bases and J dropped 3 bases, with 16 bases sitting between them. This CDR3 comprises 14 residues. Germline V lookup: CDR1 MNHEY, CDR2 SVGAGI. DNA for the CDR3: TGTGCCAGCACCGCCAGGGTTTCCTACTACGAGCAGTACTTC. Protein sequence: CASTARVSYYEQYF.

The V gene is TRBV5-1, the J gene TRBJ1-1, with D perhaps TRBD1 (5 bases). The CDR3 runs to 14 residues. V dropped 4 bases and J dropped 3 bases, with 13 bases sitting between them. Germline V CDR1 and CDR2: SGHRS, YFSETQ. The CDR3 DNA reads TGCGCCAGCAGCCTAGAGGGGCCCTACACTGAAGCTTTCTTT. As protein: CASSLEGPYTEAFF. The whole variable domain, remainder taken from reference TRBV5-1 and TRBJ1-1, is KAGVTQTPRYLIKTRGQQVTLSCSPISGHRSVSWYQQTPGQGLQFLFEYFSETQRNKGNFPGRFSGRQFSNSRSEMNVSTLELGDSALYLCASSLEGPYTEAFFGQGTRLTVV.